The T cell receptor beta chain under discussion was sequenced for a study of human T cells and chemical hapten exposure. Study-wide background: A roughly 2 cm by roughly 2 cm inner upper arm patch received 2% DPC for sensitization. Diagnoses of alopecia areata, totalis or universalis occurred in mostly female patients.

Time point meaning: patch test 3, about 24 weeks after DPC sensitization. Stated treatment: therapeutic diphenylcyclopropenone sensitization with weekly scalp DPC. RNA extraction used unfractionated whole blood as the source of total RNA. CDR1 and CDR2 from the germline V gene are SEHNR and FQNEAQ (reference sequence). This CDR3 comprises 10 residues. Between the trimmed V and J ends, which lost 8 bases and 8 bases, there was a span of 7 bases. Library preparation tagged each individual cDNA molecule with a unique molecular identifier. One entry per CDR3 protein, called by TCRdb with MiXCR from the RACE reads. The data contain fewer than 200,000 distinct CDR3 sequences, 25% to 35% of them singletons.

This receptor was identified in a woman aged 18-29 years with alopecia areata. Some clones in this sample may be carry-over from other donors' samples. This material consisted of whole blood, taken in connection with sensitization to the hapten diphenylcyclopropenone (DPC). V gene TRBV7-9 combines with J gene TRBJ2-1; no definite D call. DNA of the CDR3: TGTGCCAGCGGTCCGGATGAGCAGTTCTTC. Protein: CASGPDEQFF.